A single sample is the source of the 20 T cell receptor beta chains below, sequenced in a study of T cells in Graves' hyperthyroidism and ophthalmopathy. TCR beta CDR3 region amplification was performed from RNA transcripts. When the TCR CDR3 underwent first-round RT-PCR, the HTBI primer set was used. TCRdb itself ran the multiplex PCR reads through MiXCR, one entry per CDR3 protein. The sample lists 200,000 to 250,000 distinct CDR3 sequences, about 17% occurring once. The sample comprised blood. These receptors originate from a woman in her late teens or twenties with Graves' ophthalmopathy.

This clonotype was recorded many times. V is TRBV10-3 and J is TRBJ2-7; D might be TRBD1 or TRBD2, each matching 5 bases. The V gene's germline CDR1 is ENHRY and CDR2 SYGVKD. The V and J ends lost 6 bases and 0 bases respectively, with 9 bases between them. The CDR3 totals 13 residues. CDR3 in amino acids: CAIREDNSYEQYF. CDR3 in DNA: TGTGCCATCAGGGAGGACAACTCCTACGAGCAGTACTTC.

The sample holds many counts of this clonotype. V usage is TRBV5-1 and J usage is TRBJ1-1, with D tentatively TRBD1 (5 bases). The V gene's germline CDR1 is SGHRS and CDR2 YFSETQ. This CDR3 has 15 residues. Trimming took off 0 bases at V and 4 bases at J, with 13 bases between the two ends. CDR3 DNA sequence: TGCGCCAGCAGCTTGGGGACTGCCCAGGGCACTGAAGCTTTCTTT. The encoded protein is CASSLGTAQGTEAFF.

Many counts were recorded for this clonotype. V usage is TRBV28 and J usage is TRBJ1-4, with D hard to call. Trimming took 3 bases from V and 6 from J, leaving 14 bases between them. This CDR3 has 15 residues. The germline V gene encodes CDR1 MDHEN and CDR2 SYDVKM. CDR3 nucleotides: TGTGCCAGCAGTTTTGGTGGCGTGAGGCATGAAAAACTGTTTTTT. Protein product: CASSFGGVRHEKLFF.

This clonotype occurred a few times. The chain recombines TRBV15 with TRBJ2-5, with TRBD2 matching 9 bases. V gave up 8 bases and J gave up 1 base; unmatched junction bases: 11. Germline loops: CDR1 LNHNV, CDR2 YYDKDF (reference sequence). This CDR3 comprises 16 residues. CDR3 region: CATGLGGSGSQETQYF. The CDR3 nucleotides read TGTGCCACCGGTTTAGGGGGTAGCGGGAGCCAAGAGACCCAGTACTTC. Based on the CDR3 plus reference TRBV15 and TRBJ2-5, the full variable domain is DAMVIQNPRYQVTQFGKPVTLSCSQTLNHNVMYWYQQKSSQAPKLLFHYYDKDFNNEADTPDNFQSRRPNTSFCFLDIRSPGLGDTAMYLCATGLGGSGSQETQYFGPGTRLLVL.

The rearrangement joins TRBV28 to TRBJ1-5; D perhaps matches TRBD1 (5 bases). The germline gives CDR1 MDHEN, CDR2 SYDVKM. V was cut by 5 bases and J by 0 bases, with 23 bases left in between. The CDR3 has 19 amino acids. The CDR3 loop reads CASSTSRGTEYFSNQPQHF. The CDR3 bases are TGTGCCAGCAGTACTAGCAGAGGGACGGAATATTTTAGCAATCAGCCCCAGCATTTT.

This clonotype was seen ten or more times. The chain carries TRBV6-1 and TRBJ1-3; possible D gene TRBD1, 6 bases. The length of the CDR3 is 16 residues. Germline values: CDR1 MNHNS, CDR2 SASEGT. V lost 5 bases to trimming and J lost 0 bases, with 14 bases between them. The CDR3 bases are TGTGCCAGCAGTTCAGGACAGACCCACTCTGGAAACACCATATATTTT. It codes for CASSSGQTHSGNTIYF.

The sample holds many counts of this clonotype. This rearrangement joins TRBV7-2 to TRBJ1-1, with D perhaps matching TRBD1 (6 bases). V lost 3 bases and J lost 0, with 17 bases in between. Germline V gene data show CDR1 as SGHTA and CDR2 as FQGNSA. The CDR3 consists of 17 residues. This CDR3 reads CASSFYRVGPMNTEAFF. The CDR3 nucleotides are TGTGCCAGCAGCTTTTACAGGGTAGGTCCCATGAACACTGAAGCTTTCTTT.

This clonotype was detected many times. This chain links TRBV30 with TRBJ1-6, with TRBD1 matching 9 bases. The CDR3 is made up of 15 amino acids. The J segment lost 10 bases and the V segment lost 6 bases, leaving 13 bases of the junction unmatched. The germline CDR1 and CDR2 sequences are GTSNPN and SVGIG (reference sequence). Here the CDR3 reads CACRLRGQGGSPLHF. The CDR3, as DNA: TGTGCCTGTAGGTTGAGGGGACAGGGAGGATCACCCCTCCACTTT.

The chain links TRBV11-2 to TRBJ1-2; 11 bases fit TRBD1. Unmatched junction bases numbered 8, after V lost 4 bases and J lost 4 bases. Germline V gene data show CDR1 as SGHAT and CDR2 as FQNNGV. The CDR3 covers 16 residues. CDR3 coding DNA: TGTGCCAGCAGCTCATCCGGGACAGGGGGTCTCTATGGCTACACCTTC. This gives the protein CASSSSGTGGLYGYTF. The full variable domain, with the rest looked up from reference TRBV11-2 and TRBJ1-2, is EAGVAQSPRYKIIEKRQSVAFWCNPISGHATLYWYQQILGQGPKLLIQFQNNGVVDDSQLPKDRFSAERLKGVDSTLKIQPAKLEDSAVYLCASSSSGTGGLYGYTFGSGTRLTVV.

At least ten counts were recorded for this clonotype. The chain employs TRBV28 and TRBJ2-7, with 13 bases identical to TRBD2. This CDR3 has 16 residues. V shed 5 bases and J 3 bases; nucleotides not matched to a gene: 7. Germline CDR1 is MDHEN and CDR2 is SYDVKM. CDR3 sequence (DNA): TGTGCCAGCAGTGGGACTAGCGGGACCGGACTCTACGAGCAGTACTTC. Its translation: CASSGTSGTGLYEQYF.

This clonotype was counted ten times or more. In nucleotides, the CDR3 is TGCAGTGCTACATCGAACAGGGGGCGAGGTAGCAATCAGCCCCAGCATTTT. Amino acid sequence: CSATSNRGRGSNQPQHF. The chain employs TRBV20-1 and TRBJ1-5; 9 bases fit TRBD1. CDR1 DFQATT and CDR2 SNEGSKA come from the germline V gene (reference sequence). The ends lost 4 bases at V and 0 bases at J; junction bases unmatched: 10. This CDR3 comprises 17 residues.

The gene calls are TRBV7-2 and TRBJ2-7; 9 nucleotides align to TRBD1. With 2 bases clipped from V and 3 bases from J, the junction kept 5 bases outside the gene matches. Germline CDR1 reads SGHTA; CDR2 reads FQGNSA. The CDR3 runs 15 residues. The CDR3 nucleotides are TGTGCCAGCAGCTTAATCGGGACAGGGCTCTACGAGCAGTACTTC. As protein: CASSLIGTGLYEQYF.

This clonotype was seen many times. This chain connects TRBV19 to TRBJ1-2; no definite D call. Trimming left V 3 bases short and J 5 bases short, with 13 bases between. CDR1 LNHDA and CDR2 SQIVND come from the germline V gene (reference sequence). This CDR3 region has 14 residues. The CDR3 DNA is TGTGCCAGTAGTATGCCGACGCCTCTATATGGCTACACCTTC. This sequence encodes CASSMPTPLYGYTF.

As concerns this clonotype: A much larger clone lies a single base off, so this may be a read error. V gene TRBV4-1 combines with J gene TRBJ2-1; 12 nucleotides line up with TRBD2. The CDR3 sequence is 16 residues long. The germline V gene encodes CDR1 MGHRA and CDR2 YSYEKL. V lost 0 bases to trimming and J lost 10 bases; unmatched junction nucleotides: 7. The DNA of the CDR3 is TGCGCCAGCAGCCAAGAAAGACTAGCGGGGGTAGGCGAGCAGTTCTTC. Translated, it gives CASSQERLAGVGEQFF.

As concerns this clonotype: This may be a read error, as it is one base from a much larger clone. The chain couples TRBV7-3 to TRBJ2-3, with TRBD1 identical over 9 bases. Germline values: CDR1 SGHTA, CDR2 FQGTGA. CDR3 length: 13 residues. The ends lost 5 bases at V and 5 bases at J; junction bases unmatched: 2. The CDR3 region is CASSPDRGDTQYF. Written as DNA, the CDR3 is TGTGCCAGCAGCCCGGACAGGGGAGATACGCAGTATTTT.

This clonotype was detected many times. V usage is TRBV2 and J usage is TRBJ1-1; 8 positions agree with TRBD1. V shed 6 bases and J 0 bases; nucleotides not matched to a gene: 3. The germline gives CDR1 SNHLY, CDR2 FYNNEI. The CDR3 sequence is 14 residues long. In nucleotides, the CDR3 is TGTGCCAGCAGCGACAGGGGCTTGAACACTGAAGCTTTCTTT. This sequence encodes CASSDRGLNTEAFF.

There are many counts of this clonotype. V is TRBV11-2 and J is TRBJ2-5; TRBD2 aligns across 8 bases. Looked up from germline, CDR1 is SGHAT and CDR2 is FQNNGV. The CDR3 runs to 14 residues. Trimming removed 3 bases from V and 5 bases from J; junction bases left unmatched: 5. The CDR3 coding sequence is TGTGCCAGCAGCTTGAGCGGGGGTCGGGAGACCCAGTACTTC. Its translation is CASSLSGGRETQYF.

This clonotype was recorded at least ten times. V usage is TRBV20-1 and J usage is TRBJ2-7; weak D call: TRBD2 (6 bases). The CDR3 totals 15 residues. V lost 0 bases, J lost 2 bases, and 14 bases lay in between. Germline CDR1 is DFQATT and CDR2 is SNEGSKA (reference sequence). The CDR3 protein is CSARDIAEPTYEQYF. CDR3 DNA: TGCAGTGCTAGAGATATAGCGGAGCCCACCTACGAGCAGTACTTC.

This clonotype was seen many times. DNA for the CDR3: TGCGCCAGCAGCCAACTCTCGGTAGCGGGAATCAATGAGCAGTTCTTC. The encoded protein is CASSQLSVAGINEQFF. The rearrangement joins TRBV4-1 to TRBJ2-1; 8 nucleotides match TRBD2. The CDR3 sequence is 16 residues long. The ends lost 2 bases at V and 6 bases at J; junction bases unmatched: 9. Looked up from germline, CDR1 is MGHRA and CDR2 is YSYEKL.

This clonotype occurred many times. The chain combines TRBV5-1 with TRBJ2-3; TRBD2 is a possible D gene (5 bases). CDR1 and CDR2 from the germline V gene are SGHRS and YFSETQ. CDR3 length: 19 amino acids. V was trimmed by 2 bases and J by 0 bases, leaving 22 bases between them. The CDR3 sequence is CASSFPLPRGVLSTDTQYF. The CDR3, as DNA: TGCGCCAGCAGCTTCCCCTTACCCCGGGGAGTCCTTAGCACAGATACGCAGTATTTT.